The present TCR beta chain was sequenced within a study of T cells in Graves' hyperthyroidism and ophthalmopathy. In this sample, this clonotype turned up many times. The CDR3 has 14 amino acids. Germline values: CDR1 MNHNS, CDR2 SASEGT. V gave up 7 bases and J gave up 5 bases; unmatched junction bases: 5. Amplification of TCR beta CDR3 regions was performed using RNA transcripts as template. In the first-round RT-PCR of the TCR CDR3, the HTBI primer set was used. MiXCR was run by TCRdb on the multiplex PCR reads, yielding one entry per CDR3 protein. The data contain approximately 430,000 distinct CDR3 sequences, about 15% of them seen just once; the ten biggest clones take up approximately 13%.

The clonotype comes from a man between 18 and 29 years old with Graves' ophthalmopathy. The sequencing sample was made of blood. The V and J genes are TRBV6-1 and TRBJ1-5; 10 nucleotides align to TRBD1. For the CDR3, the DNA is TGTGCCAGCATAAGGACAGGGGGTTATCAGCCCCAGCATTTT. Amino acids: CASIRTGGYQPQHF.